A single sample is the source of the 3 T cell receptor beta chains below, sequenced in a study of cytomegalovirus exposure and HLA in healthy donors. Both 60 Vbeta primers and 13 Jbeta primers went into the PCR. Sequenced by immunoSEQ multiplex PCR; TCRdb stores in-frame clones only, minus some. The table lists about 250,000 clones, roughly 84% of them singletons. Sequencing used PBMCs. These receptor sequences come from a girl aged 2 to 10 in good health and CMV-seronegative.

A single count supports this clone. The V call is TRBV2, the J call TRBJ2-7; D is perhaps TRBD2 (6 bases). This CDR3 is 11 amino acids long. V dropped 4 bases and J dropped 7 bases, with 8 bases sitting between them. Per the germline V gene, CDR1 is SNHLY and CDR2 is FYNNEI. CDR3 sequence: CASSAAGEQYF. The CDR3 DNA sequence: TGTGCCAGCAGTGCCGCGGGGGAGCAGTACTTC.

This chain links TRBV6-1 with TRBJ2-2; 9 bases map to TRBD2. Germline CDR1 MNHNS, CDR2 SASEGT. This CDR3 contains 16 residues. The trim removed 4 bases at V and 4 bases at J, leaving 7 bases unmatched. CDR3 bases: TGTGCCAGCAGTGCCCGCGGGGGGGTACTCACCGGGGAGCTGTTTTTT. Its translation is CASSARGGVLTGELFF.

The chain employs TRBV7-9 and TRBJ2-1; 10 bases are a match to TRBD2. The CDR3 extends over 14 amino acids. The germline gives CDR1 SEHNR, CDR2 FQNEAQ (reference sequence). V trimming: 8 bases; J trimming: 3 bases; junction bases outside the gene matches: 4. The CDR3 loop is CASRTSGYYNEQFF. In DNA, the CDR3 is TGTGCCAGCCGGACTAGCGGATACTACAATGAGCAGTTCTTC.